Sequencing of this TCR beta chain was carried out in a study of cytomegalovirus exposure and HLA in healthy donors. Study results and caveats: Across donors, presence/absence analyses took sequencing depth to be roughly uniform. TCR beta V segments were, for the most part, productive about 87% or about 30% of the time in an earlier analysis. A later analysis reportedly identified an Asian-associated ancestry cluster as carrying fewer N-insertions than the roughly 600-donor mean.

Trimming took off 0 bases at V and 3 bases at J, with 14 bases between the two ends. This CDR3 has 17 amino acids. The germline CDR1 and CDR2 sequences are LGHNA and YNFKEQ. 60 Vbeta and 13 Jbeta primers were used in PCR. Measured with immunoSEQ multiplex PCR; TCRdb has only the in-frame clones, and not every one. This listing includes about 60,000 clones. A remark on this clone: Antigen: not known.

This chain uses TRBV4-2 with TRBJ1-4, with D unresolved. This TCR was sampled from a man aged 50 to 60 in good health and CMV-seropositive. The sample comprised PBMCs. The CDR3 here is CASSQDERERANEKLFF. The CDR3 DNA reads TGTGCCAGCAGCCAAGATGAGAGGGAAAGGGCTAATGAAAAACTGTTTTTT.